This T cell receptor (beta chain) was recorded in a study of T cell repertoires in cytomegalovirus infection. This CDR3 is 16 amino acids long. Germline loops: CDR1 MDHEN, CDR2 SYDVKM. Trimming pared 8 bases from V and 8 bases from J, leaving 25 bases between. TCRdb recomputed calls from the reads with MiXCR, one row per CDR3 protein. The profile shows some 220,000 distinct CDR3 sequences, 6.5% of them singletons. This clonotype was picked up a small number of times. The source material was PBMCs. The chain joins TRBV28 to TRBJ2-1, with TRBD1 as a possible D gene (5 bases). The TCR originated in a human donor in good health (CMV status not recorded). Some clones in this sample may be carry-over from other donors' samples. CDR3 loop: CASGAGTPKLRDEQFF. CDR3 DNA: TGTGCCAGCGGGGCCGGCACCCCCAAACTCCGGGATGAGCAGTTCTTC.